A selection of T cell receptor beta chains follows, all from one sample in a study of blood T cell repertoires in COVID-19. The data were produced by immunoSEQ multiplex PCR, yet TCRdb's version contains in-frame clones alone and is incomplete. The table shows around 260,000 clones, with approximately 92% occurring only once. Sequencing was carried out using PBMCs or T cells enriched from blood (not recorded which). These receptors originate from a woman between 25 and 40 years old who had recovered from COVID-19. CDR3s include the opening cysteine and the closing phenylalanine or tryptophan. The order of the fields is V gene, D gene, clone size, J gene, CDR3 protein, CDR3 DNA. A D gene is named only where the DNA matches it firmly. Size tells how often a clone was seen (once, few, many) or the class of an expanded clone, and some rows leave it out.

v_gene: TRBV24-1; d_gene: -; abundance: -; j_gene: TRBJ2-2; CDR3aa: CAATGGSGTRELFF; CDR3nt: TGTGCCGCCACAGGGGGTAGCGGGACACGGGAGCTGTTTTTT
v_gene: TRBV28; d_gene: -; abundance: -; j_gene: TRBJ2-2; CDR3aa: CASFRGSYTGELFF; CDR3nt: TGTGCCAGCTTTAGGGGCTCTTACACCGGGGAGCTGTTTTTT
v_gene: TRBV5-1; d_gene: TRBD2; abundance: few; j_gene: TRBJ2-7; CDR3aa: CASRTSARPDYEQYF; CDR3nt: TGCGCCAGCAGAACTAGCGCGAGACCAGACTACGAGCAGTACTTC
v_gene: TRBV5-1; d_gene: TRBD2; abundance: -; j_gene: TRBJ2-3; CDR3aa: CASSSQREVDTQYF; CDR3nt: TGCGCCAGCAGCTCCCAGCGGGAGGTAGATACGCAGTATTTT
v_gene: TRBV28; d_gene: TRBD1; abundance: -; j_gene: TRBJ2-3; CDR3aa: CASSEGIFGQGSYTDTQYF; CDR3nt: TGTGCCAGCAGTGAAGGAATATTCGGACAGGGGTCATACACAGATACGCAGTATTTT
v_gene: TRBV30; d_gene: TRBD1; abundance: -; j_gene: TRBJ1-1; CDR3aa: CAGDRENTEAFF; CDR3nt: TGTGCCGGGGACAGGGAGAACACTGAAGCTTTCTTT
v_gene: TRBV18; d_gene: -; abundance: -; j_gene: TRBJ2-4; CDR3aa: CASSPSTGRIDQTLAKNIQYF; CDR3nt: TGTGCCAGCTCACCTAGCACCGGGAGAATAGATCAGACGCTAGCCAAAAACATTCAGTACTTC
v_gene: TRBV18; d_gene: TRBD2; abundance: once; j_gene: TRBJ2-1; CDR3aa: CASSPAGLGTMDGNEQFF; CDR3nt: TGTGCCAGCTCACCAGCCGGACTAGGGACGATGGATGGGAATGAGCAGTTCTTC
v_gene: TRBV28; d_gene: TRBD2; abundance: -; j_gene: TRBJ2-3; CDR3aa: CASSLDSGLADTQYF; CDR3nt: TGTGCCAGCAGTTTAGATAGCGGGCTCGCAGATACGCAGTATTTT
v_gene: TRBV6-5; d_gene: TRBD2; abundance: -; j_gene: TRBJ2-1; CDR3aa: CASSPSGSSYNEQFF; CDR3nt: TGTGCCAGCAGTCCTAGCGGGAGCTCCTACAATGAGCAGTTCTTC
v_gene: TRBV19; d_gene: TRBD2; abundance: -; j_gene: TRBJ2-1; CDR3aa: CASRIAGNAYNEQFF; CDR3nt: TGTGCCAGTAGAATAGCGGGAAATGCCTACAATGAGCAGTTCTTC
v_gene: TRBV11-2; d_gene: -; abundance: -; j_gene: TRBJ1-2; CDR3aa: CASSLTQVLSGYTF; CDR3nt: TGTGCCAGCAGCTTAACCCAGGTCCTATCGGGCTACACCTTC
v_gene: TRBV4-3; d_gene: -; abundance: -; j_gene: TRBJ2-7; CDR3aa: CASSHMTGSTYEQYF; CDR3nt: TGCGCCAGCAGCCACATGACAGGCTCGACCTACGAGCAGTACTTC
v_gene: TRBV4-3; d_gene: -; abundance: -; j_gene: TRBJ1-2; CDR3aa: CASSQEWTVGGGYTF; CDR3nt: TGCGCCAGCAGCCAAGAGTGGACAGTTGGTGGCGGCTACACCTTC
v_gene: TRBV12-3/TRBV12-4; d_gene: -; abundance: -; j_gene: TRBJ2-1; CDR3aa: CASSLSYNEQFF; CDR3nt: TGTGCCAGCAGCCTCTCCTACAATGAGCAGTTCTTC
v_gene: TRBV9; d_gene: TRBD2; abundance: -; j_gene: TRBJ2-1; CDR3aa: CASSASYQLAGVINEQFF; CDR3nt: TGTGCCAGCAGCGCGTCGTACCAACTAGCGGGAGTTATCAATGAGCAGTTCTTC
v_gene: TRBV5-1; d_gene: TRBD2; abundance: -; j_gene: TRBJ2-1; CDR3aa: CASSVAGGLGNEQFF; CDR3nt: TGCGCCAGCAGCGTAGCGGGAGGCCTAGGGAATGAGCAGTTCTTC
v_gene: TRBV27; d_gene: TRBD1; abundance: -; j_gene: TRBJ2-1; CDR3aa: CASSDRGSYNEQFF; CDR3nt: TGTGCCAGCAGTGACAGGGGTTCCTACAATGAGCAGTTCTTC
v_gene: TRBV21-1; d_gene: -; abundance: -; j_gene: TRBJ2-1; CDR3aa: CASSPPPGGVEKYNEQFF; CDR3nt: TGTGCCAGCAGCCCTCCCCCGGGGGGGGTGGAAAAATACAATGAGCAGTTCTTC
v_gene: TRBV4-2; d_gene: -; abundance: -; j_gene: TRBJ1-4; CDR3aa: CASSPNNEKLFF; CDR3nt: TGTGCCAGCAGCCCCAATAATGAAAAACTGTTTTTT
v_gene: TRBV12-3/TRBV12-4; d_gene: -; abundance: -; j_gene: TRBJ2-2; CDR3aa: CASRLLDAGELFF; CDR3nt: TGTGCCAGCAGGCTACTAGATGCCGGGGAGCTGTTTTTT
v_gene: TRBV30; d_gene: TRBD1; abundance: -; j_gene: TRBJ1-2; CDR3aa: CAWRRPGTGINYGYTF; CDR3nt: TGTGCCTGGCGAAGGCCCGGGACAGGGATTAACTATGGCTACACCTTC
v_gene: TRBV28; d_gene: TRBD1; abundance: -; j_gene: TRBJ2-7; CDR3aa: CASSGGQDYEQYF; CDR3nt: TGTGCCAGCAGTGGCGGACAGGACTACGAGCAGTACTTC
v_gene: TRBV11-3; d_gene: TRBD2; abundance: -; j_gene: TRBJ2-1; CDR3aa: CASSLGLAGEDEQFF; CDR3nt: TGTGCCAGCAGCTTGGGACTAGCGGGAGAGGATGAGCAGTTCTTC
v_gene: TRBV19; d_gene: TRBD2; abundance: -; j_gene: TRBJ2-2; CDR3aa: CASSILAANTGELFF; CDR3nt: TGTGCCAGTAGTATTCTAGCGGCGAACACCGGGGAGCTGTTTTTT
v_gene: TRBV5-6; d_gene: -; abundance: -; j_gene: TRBJ1-1; CDR3aa: CASSLDGTLMNTEAFF; CDR3nt: TGTGCCAGCAGCTTGGACGGGACTCTCATGAACACTGAAGCTTTCTTT
v_gene: TRBV9; d_gene: -; abundance: once; j_gene: TRBJ2-2; CDR3aa: CASSPGSENTGELFF; CDR3nt: TGTGCCAGCAGCCCAGGTAGTGAGAACACCGGGGAGCTGTTTTTT
v_gene: TRBV18; d_gene: TRBD2; abundance: -; j_gene: TRBJ2-2; CDR3aa: CASSYETSGTGELFF; CDR3nt: TGTGCCAGCTCATACGAGACTAGCGGCACCGGGGAGCTGTTTTTT
v_gene: TRBV10-3; d_gene: -; abundance: -; j_gene: TRBJ1-2; CDR3aa: CAISESGSYGYTF; CDR3nt: TGTGCCATCAGTGAGTCTGGCAGCTATGGCTACACCTTC
v_gene: TRBV15; d_gene: TRBD2; abundance: once; j_gene: TRBJ2-1; CDR3aa: CATSRALDGGRVGGPTYNEQFF; CDR3nt: TGTGCCACCAGCAGAGCCCTAGATGGCGGGAGGGTCGGGGGACCTACCTACAATGAGCAGTTCTTC
v_gene: TRBV28; d_gene: -; abundance: -; j_gene: TRBJ2-2; CDR3aa: CASRSDRRFTGELFF; CDR3nt: TGTGCCAGCAGATCCGACAGGAGGTTCACCGGGGAGCTGTTTTTT
v_gene: TRBV10-1; d_gene: -; abundance: -; j_gene: TRBJ2-3; CDR3aa: CASSEDGAGSDTQYF; CDR3nt: TGCGCCAGCAGTGAGGACGGAGCAGGGTCAGATACGCAGTATTTT
v_gene: TRBV2; d_gene: TRBD2; abundance: -; j_gene: TRBJ2-1; CDR3aa: CASSVIKLAGGYNEQFF; CDR3nt: TGTGCCAGCAGTGTAATAAAATTAGCGGGAGGGTACAATGAGCAGTTCTTC
v_gene: TRBV27; d_gene: -; abundance: -; j_gene: TRBJ1-1; CDR3aa: CASSLLQNTEAFF; CDR3nt: TGTGCCAGCAGTTTATTACAGAACACTGAAGCTTTCTTT
v_gene: TRBV29-1; d_gene: -; abundance: -; j_gene: TRBJ1-4; CDR3aa: CSAGGRTNEKLFF; CDR3nt: TGCAGCGCCGGGGGACGGACTAATGAAAAACTGTTTTTT
v_gene: TRBV4-2; d_gene: TRBD2; abundance: -; j_gene: TRBJ2-3; CDR3aa: CASSHAQTSGGTDTQYF; CDR3nt: TGTGCCAGCAGCCATGCACAGACTAGCGGGGGCACAGATACGCAGTATTTT
v_gene: TRBV19; d_gene: TRBD1; abundance: few; j_gene: TRBJ2-7; CDR3aa: CATSDREEYEQYF; CDR3nt: TGTGCCACCTCGGACAGGGAAGAATACGAGCAGTACTTC
v_gene: TRBV11-2; d_gene: -; abundance: once; j_gene: TRBJ1-2; CDR3aa: CASSLGDSPYGYTF; CDR3nt: TGTGCCAGCAGCTTAGGAGACAGTCCCTATGGCTACACCTTC
v_gene: TRBV7-9; d_gene: TRBD1; abundance: -; j_gene: TRBJ2-5; CDR3aa: CASTPQGEKTQYF; CDR3nt: TGTGCCAGCACCCCTCAGGGGGAAAAGACCCAGTACTTC
v_gene: TRBV6-2/TRBV6-3; d_gene: TRBD2; abundance: -; j_gene: TRBJ2-7; CDR3aa: CASSYSWTSGYEQYF; CDR3nt: TGTGCCAGCAGTTACTCCTGGACTAGCGGCTACGAGCAGTACTTC
v_gene: TRBV4-3; d_gene: -; abundance: once; j_gene: TRBJ1-4; CDR3aa: CASSQEGRGGEKLFF; CDR3nt: TGCGCCAGCAGCCAAGAGGGCAGGGGTGGGGAAAAACTGTTTTTT
v_gene: TRBV28; d_gene: TRBD1; abundance: -; j_gene: TRBJ1-5; CDR3aa: CASSPRQGADQPQHF; CDR3nt: TGTGCCAGCAGTCCCCGACAGGGGGCAGATCAGCCCCAGCATTTT
v_gene: TRBV6-5; d_gene: TRBD1; abundance: -; j_gene: TRBJ1-1; CDR3aa: CASSYSTGQALGAFF; CDR3nt: TGTGCCAGCAGTTACTCGACGGGACAGGCCCTTGGGGCTTTCTTT
v_gene: TRBV6-5; d_gene: -; abundance: -; j_gene: TRBJ2-7; CDR3aa: CASSLDFYEQYF; CDR3nt: TGTGCCAGCAGCCTAGACTTCTACGAGCAGTACTTC
v_gene: TRBV18; d_gene: -; abundance: -; j_gene: TRBJ1-6; CDR3aa: CASSPSRDSNYNSPLHF; CDR3nt: TGTGCCAGCTCACCAAGTAGGGACTCAAACTATAATTCACCCCTCCACTTT
v_gene: TRBV28; d_gene: TRBD2; abundance: -; j_gene: TRBJ2-5; CDR3aa: CASSSSDSGRRETQYF; CDR3nt: TGTGCCAGCAGTTCTTCTGATAGCGGGAGGCGGGAGACCCAGTACTTC
v_gene: TRBV2; d_gene: -; abundance: once; j_gene: TRBJ2-1; CDR3aa: CASSESGYEQFF; CDR3nt: TGTGCCAGCAGTGAAAGTGGCTATGAGCAGTTCTTC
v_gene: TRBV5-6; d_gene: TRBD1; abundance: -; j_gene: TRBJ1-5; CDR3aa: CASSLKRDRDSNQPQHF; CDR3nt: TGTGCCAGCAGCTTGAAAAGGGACAGGGATAGCAATCAGCCCCAGCATTTT
v_gene: TRBV19; d_gene: -; abundance: once; j_gene: TRBJ2-7; CDR3aa: CASSITASYEQYF; CDR3nt: TGTGCCAGTAGTATTACCGCCAGCTACGAGCAGTACTTC
v_gene: TRBV28; d_gene: -; abundance: once; j_gene: TRBJ2-7; CDR3aa: CASIARTPVYEQYF; CDR3nt: TGTGCCAGCATAGCACGGACACCAGTTTACGAGCAGTACTTC
v_gene: TRBV6-7; d_gene: -; abundance: -; j_gene: TRBJ2-7; CDR3aa: CASSYWDTSSYEQYF; CDR3nt: TGTGCCAGCAGTTATTGGGACACGAGCTCCTACGAGCAGTACTTC
v_gene: TRBV3-1/TRBV3-2; d_gene: TRBD2; abundance: -; j_gene: TRBJ2-5; CDR3aa: CASSRTSGGVELQETQYF; CDR3nt: TGTGCCAGCAGCAGGACTAGCGGGGGGGTGGAGCTCCAAGAGACCCAGTACTTC
v_gene: TRBV11-3; d_gene: TRBD1; abundance: -; j_gene: TRBJ2-1; CDR3aa: CASSRKRQGTNEQFF; CDR3nt: TGTGCCAGCAGCCGGAAGCGACAGGGAACGAATGAGCAGTTCTTC
v_gene: TRBV30; d_gene: -; abundance: -; j_gene: TRBJ1-2; CDR3aa: CACHLSGSYGYTF; CDR3nt: TGTGCCTGCCACCTCTCAGGTTCTTATGGCTACACCTTC
v_gene: TRBV19; d_gene: TRBD1; abundance: once; j_gene: TRBJ1-1; CDR3aa: CASTPDRLNTEAFF; CDR3nt: TGTGCCAGTACCCCGGACAGGCTGAACACTGAAGCTTTCTTT
v_gene: TRBV29-1; d_gene: -; abundance: -; j_gene: TRBJ2-3; CDR3aa: CSVDLTSTDTQYF; CDR3nt: TGCAGCGTTGACCTCACAAGCACAGATACGCAGTATTTT
v_gene: TRBV7-3; d_gene: -; abundance: -; j_gene: TRBJ2-1; CDR3aa: CASSFAGRNEQFF; CDR3nt: TGTGCCAGCAGCTTTGCGGGGAGAAATGAGCAGTTCTTC